This T cell receptor (beta chain) was identified in a study of OX40 agonist ivuxolimab in advanced cancers. Overall study context: Subjects had a mean age of roughly 60 years, with a range of 23 to 79; just over 80% were male. General study points: Partial responders dosed at 0.1-3.0 mg/kg displayed clonal expansion ranking among the lowest.

The CDR3 has 15 amino acids. V lost 1 base and J 5 bases, leaving 15 bases between the germline ends. Germline V gene data show CDR1 as SEHNR and CDR2 as FQNEAQ (reference sequence). Clones were sequenced by immunoSEQ multiplex PCR, and TCRdb holds only the in-frame ones, with some missing. The sample holds tens of thousands of clones, roughly 85% seen once. Note on this clone: Its matching antigen is unknown.

Specimen: CD4+ or CD8+ T cells sorted from blood, collected in a trial of the OX40 agonist ivuxolimab. The V call is TRBV7-9, the J call TRBJ2-7; D tentatively reads TRBD1 or TRBD2 (5 bases each). This sequence originates from an adult with an advanced solid tumor such as melanoma, head and neck, liver or kidney cancer. The CDR3 DNA is TGTGCCAGCAGCTTAGGTGGGGGTCCGAGCGACGAGCAGTACTTC. The encoded protein is CASSLGGGPSDEQYF.